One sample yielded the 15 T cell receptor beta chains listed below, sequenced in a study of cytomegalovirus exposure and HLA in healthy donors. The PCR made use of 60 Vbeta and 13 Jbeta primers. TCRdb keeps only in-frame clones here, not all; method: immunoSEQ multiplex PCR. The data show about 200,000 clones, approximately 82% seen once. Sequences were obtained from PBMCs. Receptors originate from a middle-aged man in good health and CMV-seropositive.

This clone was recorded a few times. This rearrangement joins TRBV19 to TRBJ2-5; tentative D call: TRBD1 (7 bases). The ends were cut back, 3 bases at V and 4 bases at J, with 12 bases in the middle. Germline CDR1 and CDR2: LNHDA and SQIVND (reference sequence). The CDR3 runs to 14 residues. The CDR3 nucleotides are TGTGCCAGTAGTATTAACAGGGGAGGAGAGACCCAGTACTTC. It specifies CASSINRGGETQYF. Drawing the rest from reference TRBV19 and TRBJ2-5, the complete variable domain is DGGITQSPKYLFRKEGQNVTLSCEQNLNHDAMYWYRQDPGQGLRLIYYSQIVNDFQKGDIAEGYSVSREKKESFPLTVTSAQKNPTAFYLCASSINRGGETQYFGPGTRLLVL.

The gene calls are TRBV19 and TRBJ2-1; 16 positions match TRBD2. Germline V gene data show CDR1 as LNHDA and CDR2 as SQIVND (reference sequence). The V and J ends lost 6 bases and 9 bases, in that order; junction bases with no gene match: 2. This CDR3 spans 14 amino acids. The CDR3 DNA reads TGTGCCAGTAGGGGACTAGCGGGAGGGCGTGAGCAGTTCTTC. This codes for CASRGLAGGREQFF.

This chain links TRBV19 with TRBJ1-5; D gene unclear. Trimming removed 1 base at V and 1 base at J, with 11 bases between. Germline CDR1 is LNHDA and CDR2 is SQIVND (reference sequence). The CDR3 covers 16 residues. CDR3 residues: CASSIVRVVSNQPQHF. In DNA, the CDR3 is TGTGCCAGTAGTATAGTGAGGGTAGTGAGCAATCAGCCCCAGCATTTT.

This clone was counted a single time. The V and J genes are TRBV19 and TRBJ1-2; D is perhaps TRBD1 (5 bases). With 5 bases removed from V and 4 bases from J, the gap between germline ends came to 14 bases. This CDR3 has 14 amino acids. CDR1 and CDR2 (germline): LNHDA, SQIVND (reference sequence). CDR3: CASSPGTLTYGYTF. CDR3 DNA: TGTGCCAGTAGTCCTGGGACTCTCACCTATGGCTACACCTTC.

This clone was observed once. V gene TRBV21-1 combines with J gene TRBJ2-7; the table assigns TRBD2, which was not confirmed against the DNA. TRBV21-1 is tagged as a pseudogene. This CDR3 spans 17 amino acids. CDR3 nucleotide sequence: TGTGCCAGCAGAATAGAGAGGCGCTCAGCTCCCTGCTACGAGCAGTACTTC. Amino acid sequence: CASRIERRSAPCYEQYF.

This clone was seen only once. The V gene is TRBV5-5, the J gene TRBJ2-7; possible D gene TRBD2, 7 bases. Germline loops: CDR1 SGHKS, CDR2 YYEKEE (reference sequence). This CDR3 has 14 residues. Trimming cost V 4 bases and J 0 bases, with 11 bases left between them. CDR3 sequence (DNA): TGTGCCAGCAGCCCCCGGGGGGCCTCCTACGAGCAGTACTTC. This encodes CASSPRGASYEQYF.

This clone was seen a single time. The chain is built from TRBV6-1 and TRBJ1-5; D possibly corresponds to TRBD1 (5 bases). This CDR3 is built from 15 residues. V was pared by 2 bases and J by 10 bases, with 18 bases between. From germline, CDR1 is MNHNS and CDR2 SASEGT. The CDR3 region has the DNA TGTGCCAGCAGTGAACAGACAGCCTACAATGAACCCCAGCATTTT. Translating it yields CASSEQTAYNEPQHF.

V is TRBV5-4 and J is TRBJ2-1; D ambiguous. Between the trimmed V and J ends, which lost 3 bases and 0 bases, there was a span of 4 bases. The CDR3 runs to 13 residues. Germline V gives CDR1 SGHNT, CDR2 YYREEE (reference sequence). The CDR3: CASSSFSYNEQFF. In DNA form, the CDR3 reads TGTGCCAGCAGCTCTTTCTCCTACAATGAGCAGTTCTTC.

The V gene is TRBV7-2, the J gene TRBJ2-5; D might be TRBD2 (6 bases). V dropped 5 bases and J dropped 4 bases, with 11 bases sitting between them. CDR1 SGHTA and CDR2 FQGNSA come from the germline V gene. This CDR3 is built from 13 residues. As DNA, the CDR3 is TGTGCCAGCAGCCGAGGAGGGGTAGAGACCCAGTACTTC. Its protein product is CASSRGGVETQYF. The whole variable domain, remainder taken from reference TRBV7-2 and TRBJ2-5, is GAGVSQSPSNKVTEKGKDVELRCDPISGHTALYWYRQSLGQGLEFLIYFQGNSAPDKSGLPSDRFSAERTGGSVSTLTIQRTQQEDSAVYLCASSRGGVETQYFGPGTRLLVL.

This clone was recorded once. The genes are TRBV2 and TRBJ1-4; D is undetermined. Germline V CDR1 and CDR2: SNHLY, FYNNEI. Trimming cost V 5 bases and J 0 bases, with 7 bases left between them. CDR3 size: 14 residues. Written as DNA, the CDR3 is TGTGCCAGCAGTAACGGAGCAACTAATGAAAAACTGTTTTTT. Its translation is CASSNGATNEKLFF. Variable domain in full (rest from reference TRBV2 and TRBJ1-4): EPEVTQTPSHQVTQMGQEVILRCVPISNHLYFYWYRQILGQKVEFLVSFYNNEISEKSEIFDDQFSVERPDGSNFTLKIRSTKLEDSAMYFCASSNGATNEKLFFGSGTQLSVL.

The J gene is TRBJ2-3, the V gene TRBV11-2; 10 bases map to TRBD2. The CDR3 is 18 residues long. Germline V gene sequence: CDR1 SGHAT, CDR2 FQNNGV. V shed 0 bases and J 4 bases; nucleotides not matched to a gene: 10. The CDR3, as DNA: TGTGCCAGCAGCTTAGATCGTTGGGCTAGCGGGAGCTCAGATACGCAGTATTTT. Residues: CASSLDRWASGSSDTQYF.

The CDR3 DNA is TGTGCCAGCAGTTCAGGCCGTCGGCACTTGCAGTTCTTC. It is translated as CASSSGRRHLQFF. The chain employs TRBV28 and TRBJ2-1; D gene ambiguous. V dropped 4 bases and J dropped 12 bases, with 16 bases sitting between them. This CDR3 has 13 residues. The germline V gene encodes CDR1 MDHEN and CDR2 SYDVKM.

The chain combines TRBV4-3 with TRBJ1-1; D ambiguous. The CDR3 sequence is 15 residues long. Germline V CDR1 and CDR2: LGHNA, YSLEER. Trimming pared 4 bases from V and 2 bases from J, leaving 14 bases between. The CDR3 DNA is TGCGCCAGCAGCCTGCTCCCGGTTTCAAACACTGAAGCTTTCTTT. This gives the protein CASSLLPVSNTEAFF.

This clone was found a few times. The CDR3 is CATSRDLREGRGNEQFF. The CDR3 region has the DNA TGTGCCACCAGCAGAGATTTGCGGGAGGGCCGGGGGAATGAGCAGTTCTTC. This rearrangement joins TRBV15 to TRBJ2-1; 9 nucleotides agree with TRBD2. This CDR3 is built from 17 residues. The junction had 10 bases not matched to a gene; V was cut back by 0 bases and J by 7 bases. CDR1 and CDR2 from the germline V gene are LNHNV and YYDKDF (reference sequence).

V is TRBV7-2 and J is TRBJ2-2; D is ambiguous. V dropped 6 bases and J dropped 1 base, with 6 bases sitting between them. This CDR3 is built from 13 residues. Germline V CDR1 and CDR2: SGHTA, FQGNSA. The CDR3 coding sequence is TGTGCCAGCAGGGCTCGGAACACCGGGGAGCTGTTTTTT. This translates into CASRARNTGELFF.